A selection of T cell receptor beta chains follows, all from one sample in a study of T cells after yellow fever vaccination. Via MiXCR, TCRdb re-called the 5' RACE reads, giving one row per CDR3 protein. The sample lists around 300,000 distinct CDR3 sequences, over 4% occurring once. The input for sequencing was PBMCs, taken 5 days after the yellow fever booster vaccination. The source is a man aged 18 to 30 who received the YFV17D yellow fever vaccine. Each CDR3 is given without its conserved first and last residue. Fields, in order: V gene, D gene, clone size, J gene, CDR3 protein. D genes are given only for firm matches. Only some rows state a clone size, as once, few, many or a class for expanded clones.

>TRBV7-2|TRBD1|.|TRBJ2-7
ASSWPPPGQEIYEQY
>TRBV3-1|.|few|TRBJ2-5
ASSQHQETQY
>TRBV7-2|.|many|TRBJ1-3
ASSLGVLSGNTIY
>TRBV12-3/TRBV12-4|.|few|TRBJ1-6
ASTRRILSSYNSPLH
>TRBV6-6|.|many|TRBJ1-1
ASSSNQGRWTEAF
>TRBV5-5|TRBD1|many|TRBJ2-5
ASSGQGEETQY
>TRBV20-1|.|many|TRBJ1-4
SARDRLYEKLF
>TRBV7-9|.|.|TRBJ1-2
ASSLGTYGYT
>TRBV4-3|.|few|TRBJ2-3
ASSQGHGGGLSTDTQY
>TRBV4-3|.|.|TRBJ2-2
ASSQDRADTGELF
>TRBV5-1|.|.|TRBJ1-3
ASSLVPSGNTIY
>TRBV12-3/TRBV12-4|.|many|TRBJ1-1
ASSFDGFMNTEAF
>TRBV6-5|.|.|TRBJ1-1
ASSPLGVGTEAF
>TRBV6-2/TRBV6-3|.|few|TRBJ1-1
ATKEPVNTEAF
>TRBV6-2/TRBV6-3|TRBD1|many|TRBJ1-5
ASSDRGSRQPQH
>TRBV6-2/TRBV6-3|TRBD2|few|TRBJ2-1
ASSLPQRGGPGEQF
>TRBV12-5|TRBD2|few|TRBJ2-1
ASGGTSGGPQF
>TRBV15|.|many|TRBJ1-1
ATSRRGTPDVF
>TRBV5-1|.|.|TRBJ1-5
ASSLQQSNQPQH
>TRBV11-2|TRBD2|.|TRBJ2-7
ASSLPPTQAGAIYEQY
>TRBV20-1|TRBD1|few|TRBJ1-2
SGDTGVGYT
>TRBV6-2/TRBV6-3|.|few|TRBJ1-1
ASSPSNTEAF
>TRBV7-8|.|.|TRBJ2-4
ASSQPGRGGNIQY
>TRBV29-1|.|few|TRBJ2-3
SVEVGTSDTQY
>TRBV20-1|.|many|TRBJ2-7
SARASWDSYEQY
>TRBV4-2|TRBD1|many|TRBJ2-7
ASSLHPGQGGNEQY
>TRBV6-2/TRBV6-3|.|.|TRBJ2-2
ASSPLQDRSRELF
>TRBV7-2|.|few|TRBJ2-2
ASGGTNSPGELF
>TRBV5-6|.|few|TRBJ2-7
ASSQDSLNEQY
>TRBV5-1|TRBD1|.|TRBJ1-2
ASSRGQDGGYT
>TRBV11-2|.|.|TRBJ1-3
ATRGGSSGNTIY
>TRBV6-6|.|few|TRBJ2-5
ASSYSHPRREETQY
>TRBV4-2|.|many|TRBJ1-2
ASSRTGADRVNYGYT
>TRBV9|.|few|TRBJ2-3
ASSVAPTTDTQY
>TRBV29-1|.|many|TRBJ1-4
SVQGSDEKLF
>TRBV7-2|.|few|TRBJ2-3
ASSPLIDTQY
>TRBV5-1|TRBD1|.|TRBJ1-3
ASSSTGAVSGNTIY
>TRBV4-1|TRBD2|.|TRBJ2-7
ASSRSIAGGSYEQY
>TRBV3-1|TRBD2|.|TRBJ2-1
ASKPSDFAGTSGGDNSYNEQF
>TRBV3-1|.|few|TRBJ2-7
ASGAYEQY
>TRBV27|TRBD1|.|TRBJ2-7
ASTRGTGVFPYEQY
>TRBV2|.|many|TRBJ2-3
ASRPLTDTQY
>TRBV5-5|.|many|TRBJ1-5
ASSFSTVNQPQH
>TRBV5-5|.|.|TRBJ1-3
ASSLRGDSGNTIY
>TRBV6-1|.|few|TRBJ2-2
AIPWDDQAGELF
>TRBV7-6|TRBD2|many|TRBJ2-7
ASSLWTSGGLEQY
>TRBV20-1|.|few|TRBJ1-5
SARRGFGFWDSNQPQH
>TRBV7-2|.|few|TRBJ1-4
ASSKRGRDATNEKLF
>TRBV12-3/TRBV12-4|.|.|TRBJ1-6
ASSIGLTNNSPLH
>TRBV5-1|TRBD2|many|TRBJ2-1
ASSEFPLLAGNEQF
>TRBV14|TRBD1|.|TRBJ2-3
ASSPTGGSRTDTQY
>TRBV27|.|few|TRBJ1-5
ASSFSGSSNQPQH
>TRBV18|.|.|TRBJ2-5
ASSLATGRWGKETQY
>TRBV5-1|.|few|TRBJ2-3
ASSLGSQTLGTDTQY
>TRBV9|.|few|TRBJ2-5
ASSREQETQY
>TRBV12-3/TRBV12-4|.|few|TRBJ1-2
ASSFGQFYGYT
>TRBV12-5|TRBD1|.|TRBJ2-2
ASGALGPLTDRAGGELF
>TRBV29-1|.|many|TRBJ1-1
SVEGGGRKGDMNTEAF
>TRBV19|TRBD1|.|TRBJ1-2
ASRAGTGVGYGYT